This TCR beta chain comes out of a study of blood T cells in healthy people across ages. For the study at large: About one barcoded beta molecule per two T cells came from capture by template switching.

General study results and limits: Naive T cell percentage showed a strong correlation with TCR beta diversity.

Germline V gene sequence: CDR1 DFQATT, CDR2 SNEGSKA (reference sequence). CDR3 size: 18 residues. J was trimmed by 4 bases and V by 3 bases; bases with no gene match: 16. This clonotype was seen more than once but under ten times. Its antigen remains unknown. Primed by a sample-barcoded 5' primer and a J-beta primer mix, a second PCR proceeded for 7 to 11 cycles. TCRdb itself ran the 5' RACE reads through MiXCR, one entry per CDR3 protein. The repertoire holds more than 550,000 distinct CDR3 sequences, with 22% as singletons. The sequenced sample consisted of blood. This chain links TRBV20-1 with TRBJ1-5, with TRBD1 matching over 9 bases. The TCR sequence derives from a man aged 70 or older in good health. CDR3 sequence reads: CSASRQGVWGSGNQPQHF. In DNA form, the CDR3 reads TGCAGTGCTAGCCGACAGGGGGTATGGGGAAGCGGGAATCAGCCCCAGCATTTT.